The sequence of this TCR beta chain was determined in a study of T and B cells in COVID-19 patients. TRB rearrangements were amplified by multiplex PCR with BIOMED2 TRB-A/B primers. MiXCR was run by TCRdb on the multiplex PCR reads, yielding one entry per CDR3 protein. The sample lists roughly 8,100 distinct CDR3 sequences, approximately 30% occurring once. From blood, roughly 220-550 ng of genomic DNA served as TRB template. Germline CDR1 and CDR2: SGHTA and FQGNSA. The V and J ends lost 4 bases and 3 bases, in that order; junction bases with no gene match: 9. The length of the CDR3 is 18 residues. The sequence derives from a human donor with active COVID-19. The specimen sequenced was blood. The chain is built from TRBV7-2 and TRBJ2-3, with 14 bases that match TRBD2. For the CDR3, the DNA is TGTGCCAGCAGCTACCCGGGACTAGCGGGGGTCCCTACAGATACGCAGTATTTT. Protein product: CASSYPGLAGVPTDTQYF.